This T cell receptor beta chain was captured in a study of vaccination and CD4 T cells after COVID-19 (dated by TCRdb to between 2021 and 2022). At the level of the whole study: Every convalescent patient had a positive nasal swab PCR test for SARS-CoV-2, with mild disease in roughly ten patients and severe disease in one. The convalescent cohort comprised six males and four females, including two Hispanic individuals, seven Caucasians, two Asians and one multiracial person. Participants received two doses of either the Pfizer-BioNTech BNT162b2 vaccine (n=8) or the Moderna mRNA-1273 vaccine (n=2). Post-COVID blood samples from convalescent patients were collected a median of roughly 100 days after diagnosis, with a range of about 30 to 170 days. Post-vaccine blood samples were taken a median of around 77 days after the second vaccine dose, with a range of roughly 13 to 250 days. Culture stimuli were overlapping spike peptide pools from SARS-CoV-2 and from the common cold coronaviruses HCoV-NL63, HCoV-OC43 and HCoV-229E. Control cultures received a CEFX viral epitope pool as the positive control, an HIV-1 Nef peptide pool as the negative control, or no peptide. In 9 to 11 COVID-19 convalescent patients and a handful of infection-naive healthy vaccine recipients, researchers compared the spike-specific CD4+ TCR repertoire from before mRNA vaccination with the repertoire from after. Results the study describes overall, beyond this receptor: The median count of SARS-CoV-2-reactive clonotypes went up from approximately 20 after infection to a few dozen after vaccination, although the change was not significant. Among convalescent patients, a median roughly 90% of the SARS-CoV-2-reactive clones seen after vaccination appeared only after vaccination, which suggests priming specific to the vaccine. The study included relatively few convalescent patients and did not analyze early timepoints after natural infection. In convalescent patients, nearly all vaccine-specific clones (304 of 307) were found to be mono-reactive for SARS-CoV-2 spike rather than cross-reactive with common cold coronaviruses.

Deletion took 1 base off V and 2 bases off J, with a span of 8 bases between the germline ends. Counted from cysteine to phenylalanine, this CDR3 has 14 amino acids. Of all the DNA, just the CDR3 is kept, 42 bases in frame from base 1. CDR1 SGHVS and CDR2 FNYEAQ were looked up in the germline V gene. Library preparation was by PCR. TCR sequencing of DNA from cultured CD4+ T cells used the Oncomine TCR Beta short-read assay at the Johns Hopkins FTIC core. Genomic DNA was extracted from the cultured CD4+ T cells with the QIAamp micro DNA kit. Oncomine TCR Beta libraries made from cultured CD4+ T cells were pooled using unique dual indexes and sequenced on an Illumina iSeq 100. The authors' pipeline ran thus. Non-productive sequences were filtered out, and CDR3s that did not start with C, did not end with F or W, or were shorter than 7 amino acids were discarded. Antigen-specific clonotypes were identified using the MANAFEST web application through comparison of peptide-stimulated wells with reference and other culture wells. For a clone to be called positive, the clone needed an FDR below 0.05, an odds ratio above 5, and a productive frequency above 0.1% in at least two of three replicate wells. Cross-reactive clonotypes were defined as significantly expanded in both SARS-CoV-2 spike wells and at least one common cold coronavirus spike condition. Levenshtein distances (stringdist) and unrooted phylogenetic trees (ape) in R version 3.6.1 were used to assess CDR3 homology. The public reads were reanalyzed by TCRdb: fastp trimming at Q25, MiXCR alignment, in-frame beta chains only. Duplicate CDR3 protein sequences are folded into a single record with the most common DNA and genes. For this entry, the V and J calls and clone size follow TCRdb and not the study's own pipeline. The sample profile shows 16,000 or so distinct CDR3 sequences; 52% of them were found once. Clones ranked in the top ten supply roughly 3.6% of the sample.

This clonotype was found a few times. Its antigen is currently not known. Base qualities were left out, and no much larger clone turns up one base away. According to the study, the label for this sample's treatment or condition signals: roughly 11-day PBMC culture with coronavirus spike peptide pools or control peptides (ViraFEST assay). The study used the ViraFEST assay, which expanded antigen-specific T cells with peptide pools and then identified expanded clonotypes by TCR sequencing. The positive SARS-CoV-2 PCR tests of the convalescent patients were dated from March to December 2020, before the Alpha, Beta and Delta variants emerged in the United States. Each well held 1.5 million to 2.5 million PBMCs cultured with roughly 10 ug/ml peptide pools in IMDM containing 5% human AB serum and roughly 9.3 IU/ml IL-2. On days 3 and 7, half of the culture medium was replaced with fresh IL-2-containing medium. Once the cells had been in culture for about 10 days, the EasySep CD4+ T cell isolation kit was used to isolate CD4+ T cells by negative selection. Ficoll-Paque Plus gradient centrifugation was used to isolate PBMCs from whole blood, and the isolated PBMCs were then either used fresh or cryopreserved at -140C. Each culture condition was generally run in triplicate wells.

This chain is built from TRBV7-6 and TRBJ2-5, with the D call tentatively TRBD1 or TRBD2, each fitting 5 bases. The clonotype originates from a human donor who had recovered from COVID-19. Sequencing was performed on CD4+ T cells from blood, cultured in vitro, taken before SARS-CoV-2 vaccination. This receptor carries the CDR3 CASSLVGGQETQYF. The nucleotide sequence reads TGTGCCAGCAGCTTAGTTGGGGGACAAGAGACCCAGTACTTC.